This T cell receptor (beta chain) comes out of a study of CD8 T cells in Susac syndrome. With random hexamers, roughly 0.5 to 1 ug RNA was reverse transcribed. The CDR3 of TCR beta was amplified by immunoSEQ multiplex PCR across 54 Vbeta and 13 Jbeta. TCRdb itself ran the immunoSEQ multiplex PCR reads through MiXCR, one entry per CDR3 protein. Among 150,000 to 200,000 distinct CDR3 sequences listed, around 95% were seen once. The germline CDR1 and CDR2 sequences are GTSNPN and SVGIG (reference sequence). The CDR3 is made up of 15 amino acids. V gave up 0 bases and J gave up 2 bases, with 14 bases separating them.

The source is a human donor with Susac syndrome. The sample was CD4+ T cells from PBMCs. The rearrangement uses TRBV30 and TRBJ2-7; D tentatively fits TRBD1 or TRBD2 (5 bases each). The CDR3 coding sequence is TGTGCCTGGAGTGTAGCTCGGGGCGTACCCTACGAGCAGTACTTC. Translated: CAWSVARGVPYEQYF. Full variable domain (remainder filled in from reference TRBV30 and TRBJ2-7): SQTIHQWPATLVQPVGSPLSLECTVEGTSNPNLYWYRQAAGRGLQLLFYSVGIGQISSEVPQNLSASRPQDRQFILSSKKLLLSDSGFYLCAWSVARGVPYEQYFGPGTRLTVT.